This passage covers 3 T cell receptor beta chains from one sample sequenced in a study of blood T cell repertoires in COVID-19. Measured with immunoSEQ multiplex PCR; TCRdb has only the in-frame clones, and not every one. Here the sample spans approximately 150,000 clones, about 91% being singletons. Sequencing used peripheral blood. These receptors all stem from a woman aged 45 to 65 with acute or convalescent COVID-19.

This chain uses TRBV7-3 with TRBJ2-5; possible D gene TRBD2, 5 bases. Germline V lookup: CDR1 SGHTA, CDR2 FQGTGA. This CDR3 has 15 residues. V shed 5 bases and J shed 2 bases, with 15 bases lying between them. CDR3 sequence (DNA): TGTGCCAGCAGCAGAGACTGGACTGCTCAAGAGACCCAGTACTTC. This encodes CASSRDWTAQETQYF.

This clone turned up a few times. The chain has TRBV29-1 and TRBJ2-7, with D possibly being TRBD1 (6 bases). This CDR3 is 13 amino acids long. V lost 0 bases and J lost 4, with 10 bases in between. From germline, CDR1 is SQVTM and CDR2 ANQGSEA. The CDR3 loop is CSVEELTGYEQYF. CDR3 DNA: TGCAGCGTTGAAGAACTCACAGGGTACGAGCAGTACTTC.

The chain has TRBV11-3 and TRBJ1-1, with D uncertain. Germline assignment: CDR1 SGHNT and CDR2 YENEEA. The CDR3 has 13 residues. Trimming removed 5 bases at V and 1 base at J, with 8 bases between. The DNA of the CDR3 is TGTGCCAGCAGCCAAACACCGAACACTGAAGCTTTCTTT. It codes for CASSQTPNTEAFF.